This T cell receptor (beta chain) was captured in a study of T cells after yellow fever vaccination. Looking at the study overall: Where fractions had low cell numbers, libraries were prepared from them with the SMART-Seq v4 Ultra Low Input RNA kit. Study-level results: Subsequent to the booster, the majority of primary-vaccination clones reappeared (roughly 95% CD4, 70% to 90% CD8).

One entry per CDR3 protein results from TCRdb running MiXCR on the 5' RACE reads. Of under 200,000 distinct CDR3 sequences listed, 6% to 7.5% are singletons. This clonotype was detected many times. What it recognizes is unknown. Germline lookup yields CDR1 SGHAT and CDR2 FQNNGV. Trimming stripped 2 bases from V and 9 bases from J, with 11 bases between. The CDR3 length is 13 residues. V usage is TRBV11-2 and J usage is TRBJ2-1; D remains unclear. Sequencing used CD4+ T cells sorted from PBMCs, obtained 5 to 6 days after the first yellow fever vaccination. This TCR derives from a young man who received the YFV17D yellow fever vaccine. CDR3 in DNA: TGTGCCAGCAGCTTACAAGGAGTTGGTGAGCAGTTCTTC. The encoded protein is CASSLQGVGEQFF.